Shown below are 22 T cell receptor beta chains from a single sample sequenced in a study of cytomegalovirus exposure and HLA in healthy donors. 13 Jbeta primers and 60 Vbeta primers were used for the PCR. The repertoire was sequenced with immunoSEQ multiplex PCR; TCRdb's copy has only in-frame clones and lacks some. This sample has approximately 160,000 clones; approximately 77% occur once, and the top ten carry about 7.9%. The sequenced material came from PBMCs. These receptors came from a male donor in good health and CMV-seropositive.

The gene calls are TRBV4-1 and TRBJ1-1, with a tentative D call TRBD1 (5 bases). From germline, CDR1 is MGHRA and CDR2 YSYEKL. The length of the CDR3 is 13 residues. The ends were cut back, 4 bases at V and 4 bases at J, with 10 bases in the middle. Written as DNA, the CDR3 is TGCGCCAGCAGCCCCGGCCAGGGCACTGAAGCTTTCTTT. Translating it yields CASSPGQGTEAFF.

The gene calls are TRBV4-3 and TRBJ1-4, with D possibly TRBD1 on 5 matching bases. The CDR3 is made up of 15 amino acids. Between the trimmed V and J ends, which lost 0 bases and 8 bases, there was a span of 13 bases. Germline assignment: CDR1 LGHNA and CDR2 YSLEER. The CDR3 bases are TGCGCCAGCAGCCAAGATGGCCCTGGGGGGGAAAAACTGTTTTTT. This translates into CASSQDGPGGEKLFF.

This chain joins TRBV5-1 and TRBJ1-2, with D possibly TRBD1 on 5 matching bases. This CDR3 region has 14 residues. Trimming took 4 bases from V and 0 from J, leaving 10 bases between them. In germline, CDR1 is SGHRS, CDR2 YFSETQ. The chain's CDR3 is CASSQGVSNYGYTF. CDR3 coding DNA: TGCGCCAGCAGCCAGGGCGTTTCTAACTATGGCTACACCTTC.

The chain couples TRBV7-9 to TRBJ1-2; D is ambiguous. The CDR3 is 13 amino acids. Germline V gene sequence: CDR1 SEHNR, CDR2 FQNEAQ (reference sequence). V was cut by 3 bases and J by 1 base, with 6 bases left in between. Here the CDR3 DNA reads TGTGCCAGCAGCTTCGGGGTTAACTATGGCTACACCTTC. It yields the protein CASSFGVNYGYTF.

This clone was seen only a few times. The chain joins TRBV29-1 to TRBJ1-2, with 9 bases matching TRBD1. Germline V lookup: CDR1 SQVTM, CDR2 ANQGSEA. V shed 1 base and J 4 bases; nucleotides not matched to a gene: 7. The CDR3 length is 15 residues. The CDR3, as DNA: TGCAGCGTTGAAGGGGGACAGGGAAGTCCCTATGGCTACACCTTC. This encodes CSVEGGQGSPYGYTF.

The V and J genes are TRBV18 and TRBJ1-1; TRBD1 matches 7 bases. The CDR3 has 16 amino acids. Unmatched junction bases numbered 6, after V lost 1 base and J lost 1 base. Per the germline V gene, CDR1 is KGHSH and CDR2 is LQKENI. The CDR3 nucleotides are TGTGCCAGCTCACCACTTGAGGGGGCAGGGAACACTGAAGCTTTCTTT. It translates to CASSPLEGAGNTEAFF.

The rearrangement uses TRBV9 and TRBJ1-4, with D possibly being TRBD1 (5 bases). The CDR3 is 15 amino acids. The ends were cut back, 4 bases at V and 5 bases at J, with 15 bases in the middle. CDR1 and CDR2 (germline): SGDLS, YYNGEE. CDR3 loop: CASSPAPPGNEKLFF. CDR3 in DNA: TGTGCCAGCAGCCCAGCCCCCCCAGGGAATGAAAAACTGTTTTTT.

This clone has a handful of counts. CDR3 DNA: TGTGCCAGCAGCCCGGACAGGGTGGGGCCTCAGCCCCAGCATTTT. Protein sequence: CASSPDRVGPQPQHF. This chain links TRBV5-4 with TRBJ1-5; TRBD1 agrees at 8 bases. CDR1 is SGHNT, CDR2 YYREEE, per germline (reference sequence). The CDR3 sequence is 15 residues long. V dropped 4 bases and J dropped 6; count of bases not matched to a gene: 9.

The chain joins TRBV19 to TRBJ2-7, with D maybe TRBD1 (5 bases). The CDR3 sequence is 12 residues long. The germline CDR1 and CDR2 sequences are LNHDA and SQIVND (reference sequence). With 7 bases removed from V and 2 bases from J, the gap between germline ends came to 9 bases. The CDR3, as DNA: TGTGCCAGTATAGGGGCAGCCTACGAGCAGTACTTC. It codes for CASIGAAYEQYF.

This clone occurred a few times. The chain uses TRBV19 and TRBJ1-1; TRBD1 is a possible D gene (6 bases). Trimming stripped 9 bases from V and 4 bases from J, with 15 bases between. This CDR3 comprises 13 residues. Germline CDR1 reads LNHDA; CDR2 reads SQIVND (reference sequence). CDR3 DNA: TGTGCCAGCAGATCGACAGGTACCACTGAAGCTTTCTTT. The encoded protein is CASRSTGTTEAFF.

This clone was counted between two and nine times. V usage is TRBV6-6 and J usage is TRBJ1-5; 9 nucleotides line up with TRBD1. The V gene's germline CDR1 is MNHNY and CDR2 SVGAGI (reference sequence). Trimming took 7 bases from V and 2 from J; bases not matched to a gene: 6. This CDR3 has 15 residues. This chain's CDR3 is CASNTQGARNQPQHF. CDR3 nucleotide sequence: TGTGCCAGCAATACACAGGGGGCGCGCAATCAGCCCCAGCATTTT.

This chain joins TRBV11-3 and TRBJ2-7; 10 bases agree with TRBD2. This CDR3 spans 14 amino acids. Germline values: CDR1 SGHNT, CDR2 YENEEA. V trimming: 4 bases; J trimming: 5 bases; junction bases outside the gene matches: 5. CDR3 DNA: TGTGCCAGCAGCTCTCGGACTAGCGGTGACGAGCAGTACTTC. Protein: CASSSRTSGDEQYF. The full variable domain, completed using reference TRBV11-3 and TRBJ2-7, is EAGVVQSPRYKIIEKKQPVAFWCNPISGHNTLYWYLQNLGQGPELLIRYENEEAVDDSQLPKDRFSAERLKGVDSTLKIQPAELGDSAVYLCASSSRTSGDEQYFGPGTRLTVT.

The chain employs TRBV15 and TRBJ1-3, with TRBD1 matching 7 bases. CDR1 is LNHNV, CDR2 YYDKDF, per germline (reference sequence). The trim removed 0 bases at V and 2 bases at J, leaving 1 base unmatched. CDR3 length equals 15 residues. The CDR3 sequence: CATSRDRGAGNTIYF. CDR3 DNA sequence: TGTGCCACCAGCAGAGACAGGGGGGCTGGAAACACCATATATTTT.

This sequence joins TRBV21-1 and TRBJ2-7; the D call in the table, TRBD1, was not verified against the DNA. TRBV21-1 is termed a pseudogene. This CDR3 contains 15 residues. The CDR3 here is CASSEQGAFLYEQYF. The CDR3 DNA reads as TGTGCCAGCAGCGAACAGGGGGCATTTTTGTACGAGCAGTACTTC.

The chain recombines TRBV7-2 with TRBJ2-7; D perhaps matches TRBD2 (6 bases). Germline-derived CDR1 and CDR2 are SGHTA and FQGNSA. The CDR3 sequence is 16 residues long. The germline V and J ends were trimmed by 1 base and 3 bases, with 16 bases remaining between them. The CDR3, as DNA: TGTGCCAGCAGCTTAGTGGATGGGGGGTCTCGCTACGAGCAGTACTTC. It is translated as CASSLVDGGSRYEQYF. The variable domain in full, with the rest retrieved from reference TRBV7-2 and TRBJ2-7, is GAGVSQSPSNKVTEKGKDVELRCDPISGHTALYWYRQSLGQGLEFLIYFQGNSAPDKSGLPSDRFSAERTGGSVSTLTIQRTQQEDSAVYLCASSLVDGGSRYEQYFGPGTRLTVT.

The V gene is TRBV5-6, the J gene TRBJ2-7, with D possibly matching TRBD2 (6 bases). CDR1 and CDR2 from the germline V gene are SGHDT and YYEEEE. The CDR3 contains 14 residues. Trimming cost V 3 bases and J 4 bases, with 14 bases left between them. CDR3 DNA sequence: TGTGCCAGCAGCTCGGGACTGGAAGAATACGAGCAGTACTTC. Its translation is CASSSGLEEYEQYF.

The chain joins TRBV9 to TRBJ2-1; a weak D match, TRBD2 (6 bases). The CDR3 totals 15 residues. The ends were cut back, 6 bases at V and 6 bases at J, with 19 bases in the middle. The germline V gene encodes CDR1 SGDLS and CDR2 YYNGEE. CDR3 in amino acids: CASTQAGSLVNEQFF. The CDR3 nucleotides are TGTGCCAGCACGCAGGCGGGGAGCTTGGTCAATGAGCAGTTCTTC.

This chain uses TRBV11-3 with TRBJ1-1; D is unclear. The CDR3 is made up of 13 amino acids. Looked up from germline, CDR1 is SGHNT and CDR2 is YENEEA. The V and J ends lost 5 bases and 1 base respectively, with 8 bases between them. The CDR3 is CASSEGPNTEAFF. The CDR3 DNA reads TGTGCCAGCAGCGAGGGCCCGAACACTGAAGCTTTCTTT.

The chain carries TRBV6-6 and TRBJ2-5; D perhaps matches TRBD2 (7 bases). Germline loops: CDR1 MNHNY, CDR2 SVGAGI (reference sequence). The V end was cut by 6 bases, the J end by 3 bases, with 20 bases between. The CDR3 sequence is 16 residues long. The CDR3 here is CASSKAAGGPKETQYF. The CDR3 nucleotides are TGTGCCAGCAGCAAAGCGGCCGGGGGGCCGAAAGAGACCCAGTACTTC.

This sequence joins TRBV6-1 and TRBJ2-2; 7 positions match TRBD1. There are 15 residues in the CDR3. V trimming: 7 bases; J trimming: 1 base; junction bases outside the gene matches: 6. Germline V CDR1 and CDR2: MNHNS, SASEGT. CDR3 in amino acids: CASTITGVNTGELFF. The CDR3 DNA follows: TGTGCCAGCACCATTACAGGGGTGAACACCGGGGAGCTGTTTTTT.

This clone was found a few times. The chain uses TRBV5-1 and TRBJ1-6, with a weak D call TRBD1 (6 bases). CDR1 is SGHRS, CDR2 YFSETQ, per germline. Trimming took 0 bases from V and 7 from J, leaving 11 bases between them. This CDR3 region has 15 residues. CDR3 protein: CASSLAGGPNSPLHF. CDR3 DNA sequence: TGCGCCAGCAGCTTGGCCGGGGGGCCCAATTCACCCCTCCACTTT.

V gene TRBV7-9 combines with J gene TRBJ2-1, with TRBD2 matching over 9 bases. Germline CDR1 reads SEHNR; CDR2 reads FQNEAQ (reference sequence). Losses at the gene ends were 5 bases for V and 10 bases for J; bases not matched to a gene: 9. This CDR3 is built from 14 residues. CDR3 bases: TGTGCCAGCAGCCCGCGGACTAGCGCGGCAGAGCAGTTCTTC. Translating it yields CASSPRTSAAEQFF.